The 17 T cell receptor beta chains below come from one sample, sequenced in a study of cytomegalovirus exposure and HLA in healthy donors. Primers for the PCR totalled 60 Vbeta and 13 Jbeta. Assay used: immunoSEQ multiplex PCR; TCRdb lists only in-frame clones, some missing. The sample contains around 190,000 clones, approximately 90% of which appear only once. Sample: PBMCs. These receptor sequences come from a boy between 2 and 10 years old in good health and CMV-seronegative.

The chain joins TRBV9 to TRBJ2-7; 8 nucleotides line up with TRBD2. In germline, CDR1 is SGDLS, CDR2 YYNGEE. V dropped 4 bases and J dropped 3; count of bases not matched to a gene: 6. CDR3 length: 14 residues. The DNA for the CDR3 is TGTGCCAGCAGCCCGCCCGGGAGGGTCTACGAGCAGTACTTC. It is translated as CASSPPGRVYEQYF.

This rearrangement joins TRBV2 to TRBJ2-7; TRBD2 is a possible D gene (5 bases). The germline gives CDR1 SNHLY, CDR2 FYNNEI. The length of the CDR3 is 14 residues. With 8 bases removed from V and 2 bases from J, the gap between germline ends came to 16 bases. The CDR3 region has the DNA TGTGCCAGCTTAGACTATCAGATAACCTACGAGCAGTACTTC. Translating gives CASLDYQITYEQYF.

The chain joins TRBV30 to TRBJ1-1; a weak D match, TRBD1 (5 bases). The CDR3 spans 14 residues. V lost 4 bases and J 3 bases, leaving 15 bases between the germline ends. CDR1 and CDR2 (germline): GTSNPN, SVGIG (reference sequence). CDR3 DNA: TGTGCCTGGATGATGGACAACCGGGACACTGAAGCTTTCTTT. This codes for CAWMMDNRDTEAFF. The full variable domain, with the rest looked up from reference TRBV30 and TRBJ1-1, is SQTIHQWPATLVQPVGSPLSLECTVEGTSNPNLYWYRQAAGRGLQLLFYSVGIGQISSEVPQNLSASRPQDRQFILSSKKLLLSDSGFYLCAWMMDNRDTEAFFGQGTRLTVV.

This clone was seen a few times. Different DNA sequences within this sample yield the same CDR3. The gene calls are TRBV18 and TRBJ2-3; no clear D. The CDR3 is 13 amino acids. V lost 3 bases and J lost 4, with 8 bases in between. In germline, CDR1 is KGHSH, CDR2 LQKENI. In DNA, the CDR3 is TGTGCCAGCTCACCCCTAGTGGCAGATACGCAGTATTTT. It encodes CASSPLVADTQYF.

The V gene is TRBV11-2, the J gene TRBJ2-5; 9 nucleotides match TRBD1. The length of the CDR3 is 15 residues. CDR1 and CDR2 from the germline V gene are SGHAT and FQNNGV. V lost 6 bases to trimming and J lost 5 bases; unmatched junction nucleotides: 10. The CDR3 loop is CASSWTGTGYETQYF. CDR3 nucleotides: TGTGCCAGCAGTTGGACCGGGACAGGGTACGAGACCCAGTACTTC.

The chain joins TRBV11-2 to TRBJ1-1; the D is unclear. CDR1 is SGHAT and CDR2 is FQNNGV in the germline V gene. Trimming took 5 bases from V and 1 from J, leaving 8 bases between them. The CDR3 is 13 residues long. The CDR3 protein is CASSTTWNTEAFF. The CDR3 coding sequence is TGTGCCAGCAGCACAACCTGGAACACTGAAGCTTTCTTT. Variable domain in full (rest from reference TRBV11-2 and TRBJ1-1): EAGVAQSPRYKIIEKRQSVAFWCNPISGHATLYWYQQILGQGPKLLIQFQNNGVVDDSQLPKDRFSAERLKGVDSTLKIQPAKLEDSAVYLCASSTTWNTEAFFGQGTRLTVV.

The CDR3 nucleotides are TGTGCCTGGAGCGCACATGGTAGACCCGGGACAGATACGCAGTATTTT. Its translation: CAWSAHGRPGTDTQYF. The V gene is TRBV30, the J gene TRBJ2-3; the D is unclear. V was cut by 3 bases and J by 3 bases, with 19 bases left in between. CDR1 GTSNPN and CDR2 SVGIG come from the germline V gene (reference sequence). The CDR3 contains 16 residues.

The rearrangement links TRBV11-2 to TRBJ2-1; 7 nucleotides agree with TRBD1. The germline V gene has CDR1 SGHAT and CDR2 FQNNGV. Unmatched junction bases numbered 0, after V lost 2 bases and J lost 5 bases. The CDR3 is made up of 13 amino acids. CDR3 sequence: CASSLTGDNEQFF. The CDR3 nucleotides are TGTGCCAGCAGCTTAACAGGGGACAATGAGCAGTTCTTC.

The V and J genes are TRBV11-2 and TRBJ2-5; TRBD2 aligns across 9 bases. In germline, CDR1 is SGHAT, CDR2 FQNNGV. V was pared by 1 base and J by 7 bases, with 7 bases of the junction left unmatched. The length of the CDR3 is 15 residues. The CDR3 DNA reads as TGTGCCAGCAGCTTAGTGATAGCGGGGGTGGGGACCCAGTACTTC. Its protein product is CASSLVIAGVGTQYF. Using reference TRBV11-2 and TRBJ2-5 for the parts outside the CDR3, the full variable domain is EAGVAQSPRYKIIEKRQSVAFWCNPISGHATLYWYQQILGQGPKLLIQFQNNGVVDDSQLPKDRFSAERLKGVDSTLKIQPAKLEDSAVYLCASSLVIAGVGTQYFGPGTRLLVL.

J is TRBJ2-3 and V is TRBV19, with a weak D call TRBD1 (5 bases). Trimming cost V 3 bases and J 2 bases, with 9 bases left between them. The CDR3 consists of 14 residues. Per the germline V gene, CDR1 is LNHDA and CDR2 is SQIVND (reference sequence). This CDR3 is CASSMYRSTDTQYF. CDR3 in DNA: TGTGCCAGTAGTATGTACAGGTCCACAGATACGCAGTATTTT. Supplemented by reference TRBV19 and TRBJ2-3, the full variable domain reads DGGITQSPKYLFRKEGQNVTLSCEQNLNHDAMYWYRQDPGQGLRLIYYSQIVNDFQKGDIAEGYSVSREKKESFPLTVTSAQKNPTAFYLCASSMYRSTDTQYFGPGTRLTVL.

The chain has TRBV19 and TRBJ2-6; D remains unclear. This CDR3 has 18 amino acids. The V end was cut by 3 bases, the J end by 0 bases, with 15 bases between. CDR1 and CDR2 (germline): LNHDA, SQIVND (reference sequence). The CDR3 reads CASSMAASPLSGANVLTF. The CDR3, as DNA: TGTGCCAGTAGTATGGCGGCATCACCCCTCTCTGGGGCCAACGTCCTGACTTTC.

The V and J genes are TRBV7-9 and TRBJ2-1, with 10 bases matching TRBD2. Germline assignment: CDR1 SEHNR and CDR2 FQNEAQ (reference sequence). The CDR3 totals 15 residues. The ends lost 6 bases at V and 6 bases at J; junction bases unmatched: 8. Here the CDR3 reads CASSPSGRARNEQFF. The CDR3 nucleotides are TGTGCCAGCAGTCCGAGCGGGAGGGCCCGCAATGAGCAGTTCTTC.

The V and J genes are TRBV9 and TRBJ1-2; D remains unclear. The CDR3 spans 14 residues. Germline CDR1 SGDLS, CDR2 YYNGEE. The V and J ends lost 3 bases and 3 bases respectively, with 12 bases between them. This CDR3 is CASSARLADYGYTF. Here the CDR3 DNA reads TGTGCCAGCAGCGCAAGATTGGCCGACTATGGCTACACCTTC.

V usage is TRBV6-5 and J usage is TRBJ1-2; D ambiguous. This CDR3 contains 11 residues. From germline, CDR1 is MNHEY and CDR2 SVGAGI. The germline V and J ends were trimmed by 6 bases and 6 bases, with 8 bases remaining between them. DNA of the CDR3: TGTGCCAGCAGCCGCGGTAATGGCTACACCTTC. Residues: CASSRGNGYTF.

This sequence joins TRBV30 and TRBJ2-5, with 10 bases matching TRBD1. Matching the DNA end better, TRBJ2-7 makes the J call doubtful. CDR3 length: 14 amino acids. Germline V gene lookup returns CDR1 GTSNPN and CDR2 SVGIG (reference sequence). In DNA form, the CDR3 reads TGTGCCTGGAGTGGGACAGGGGGCTCCTACGAGCAGTACTTC. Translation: CAWSGTGGSYEQYF.

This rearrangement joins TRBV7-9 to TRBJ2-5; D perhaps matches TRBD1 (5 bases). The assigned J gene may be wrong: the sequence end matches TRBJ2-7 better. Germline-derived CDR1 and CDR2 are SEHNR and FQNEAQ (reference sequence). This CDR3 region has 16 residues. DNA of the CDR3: TGTGCCAGCAGCCCCCCCCCAGGGTCCCCACCCTACGAGCAGTACTTC. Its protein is CASSPPPGSPPYEQYF.

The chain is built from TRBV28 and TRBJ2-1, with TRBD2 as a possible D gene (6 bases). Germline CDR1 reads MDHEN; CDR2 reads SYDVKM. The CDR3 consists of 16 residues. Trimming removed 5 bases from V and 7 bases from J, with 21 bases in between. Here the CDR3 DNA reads TGTGCCAGCAGTATTCCTACGGGAGAGAGTCGAAATGAGCAGTTCTTC. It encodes CASSIPTGESRNEQFF.